This TCR beta chain was identified in a study of early T cells in non-severe SARS-CoV-2 infection. There are many counts of this clonotype. Unique molecular identifiers were attached to individual cDNA molecules. TCRdb re-called the 5' RACE reads with MiXCR, one entry per CDR3 protein. The repertoire consists of 66,000 or so distinct CDR3 sequences, with about 13% occurring once and the leading ten covering 7.5% to 9%. In germline, CDR1 is MNHNY, CDR2 SVGAGI (reference sequence). The length of the CDR3 is 17 residues. V was pared by 0 bases and J by 4 bases, with 5 bases of the junction left unmatched.

The chain is built from TRBV6-6 and TRBJ2-3, with 12 nucleotides matching TRBD1. Sequences were obtained from whole blood. The clonotype originates from an adult who was a healthcare worker with PCR-confirmed SARS-CoV-2 infection or an uninfected control (not recorded which). CDR3 in amino acids: CASSYSAGQGAADTQYF. The DNA of the CDR3 is TGTGCCAGCAGTTACTCTGCGGGACAGGGGGCCGCAGATACGCAGTATTTT.